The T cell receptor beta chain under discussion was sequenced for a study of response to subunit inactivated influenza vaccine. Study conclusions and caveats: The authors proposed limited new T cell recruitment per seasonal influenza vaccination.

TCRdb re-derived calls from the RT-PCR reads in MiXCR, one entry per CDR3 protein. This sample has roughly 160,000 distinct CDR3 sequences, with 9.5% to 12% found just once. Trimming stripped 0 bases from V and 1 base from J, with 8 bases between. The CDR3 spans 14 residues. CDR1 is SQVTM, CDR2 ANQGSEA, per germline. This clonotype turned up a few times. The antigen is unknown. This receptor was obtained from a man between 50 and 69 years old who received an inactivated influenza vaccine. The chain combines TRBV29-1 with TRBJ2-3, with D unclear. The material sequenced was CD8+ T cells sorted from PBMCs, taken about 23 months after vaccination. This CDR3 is CSVEESSGTDTQYF. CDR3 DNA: TGCAGCGTTGAAGAATCCAGCGGCACAGATACGCAGTATTTT.